Shown below are 8 T cell receptor beta chains from a single sample sequenced in a study of cytomegalovirus exposure and HLA in healthy donors. In the PCR, 60 Vbeta and 13 Jbeta primers were used. Data came from immunoSEQ multiplex PCR; TCRdb stores just in-frame clones and leaves some out. The sample holds approximately 120,000 clones, under 85% seen once. What was sequenced was PBMCs. These receptors were collected from a middle-aged woman in good health and CMV-seropositive.

The V call is TRBV21-1, the J call TRBJ1-5; the D call TRBD1 from the table was never checked on the DNA. TRBV21-1 is assigned pseudogene status. CDR3 length: 16 amino acids. CDR3 sequence (DNA): TGTGCCAGCAGCACTTTGGTCGAGGGGGTGGATCAGCCCCAGCATTTT. As protein: CASSTLVEGVDQPQHF.

This chain uses TRBV6-5 with TRBJ2-3; TRBD1 aligns across 7 bases. The CDR3 consists of 15 residues. V was pared by 6 bases and J by 4 bases, with 10 bases of the junction left unmatched. Germline CDR1 is MNHEY and CDR2 is SVGAGI. The CDR3 DNA follows: TGTGCCAGCAGACTAACAGGGGTCGTGGCAGATACGCAGTATTTT. Translated, it gives CASRLTGVVADTQYF.

This clone was counted only a few times. The rearrangement links TRBV14 to TRBJ2-3; D might be TRBD2 (6 bases). The CDR3 is made up of 13 amino acids. The V end lost 8 bases, the J end lost 0 bases, and 9 bases lay between the germline ends. Germline CDR1 reads SGHDN; CDR2 reads FVKESK. The CDR3 loop reads CASGSGSTDTQYF. In nucleotides, the CDR3 is TGTGCCAGCGGGAGCGGGAGCACAGATACGCAGTATTTT.

In this sample, this clone turned up a few times. V gene TRBV5-4 combines with J gene TRBJ2-2, with 11 bases that match TRBD2. With 4 bases clipped from V and 1 base from J, the junction kept 3 bases outside the gene matches. The CDR3 is 16 residues long. From germline, CDR1 is SGHNT and CDR2 YYREEE (reference sequence). CDR3 nucleotide sequence: TGTGCCAGCAGCCCCGGACTAGCGGGGAACACCGGGGAGCTGTTTTTT. Protein sequence: CASSPGLAGNTGELFF.

The chain uses TRBV19 and TRBJ2-3; 10 nucleotides align to TRBD2. The V gene's germline CDR1 is LNHDA and CDR2 SQIVND (reference sequence). The CDR3 length is 17 residues. The trim removed 5 bases at V and 6 bases at J, leaving 14 bases unmatched. The CDR3 region has the DNA TGTGCCAGTAGTCCCTCCCTATTAGCGGGAGGCGGGGATACGCAGTATTTT. It codes for CASSPSLLAGGGDTQYF.

J is TRBJ2-7 and V is TRBV30; 9 bases are a match to TRBD2. V was clipped by 0 bases and J by 4 bases; unmatched bases: 1. Germline CDR1 GTSNPN, CDR2 SVGIG (reference sequence). This CDR3 region has 13 residues. The CDR3, as DNA: TGTGCCTGGAGTGTACTAGCGGGTTACGAGCAGTACTTC. Translated, it gives CAWSVLAGYEQYF.

This chain links TRBV5-1 with TRBJ2-5; 9 positions match TRBD2. The CDR3 covers 15 residues. V trimming: 0 bases; J trimming: 5 bases; junction bases outside the gene matches: 5. CDR1 SGHRS and CDR2 YFSETQ come from the germline V gene. CDR3 DNA: TGCGCCAGCAGCTTGGAAGGCGGGAGGGTGGAGACCCAGTACTTC. It yields the protein CASSLEGGRVETQYF.

The chain is built from TRBV7-8 and TRBJ2-7; D gene ambiguous. The CDR3 is made up of 15 amino acids. Trimming removed 6 bases at V and 5 bases at J, with 20 bases between. Germline V gives CDR1 SGHVS, CDR2 FQNEAQ. In nucleotides, the CDR3 is TGTGCCAGCAGAGGTACCGGGTCTCTAAGGAACGAGCAGTACTTC. It specifies CASRGTGSLRNEQYF.